This T cell receptor beta chain was captured by sequencing in a study of lymphopenia after photon versus proton radiotherapy (dated by TCRdb to about 2019). In the study overall: The study compared the immunological effects of photon versus proton radiation therapy in patients with gastrointestinal tumors who developed high-grade lymphopenia. A cohort of some 21 patients with gastrointestinal tumors who received either photon or proton therapy and subsequently developed lymphopenia was included. The study was designed to characterize how the impact on the immune system differs between the two radiation modalities.

Preparation of the library involved the immunoSEQ multiplex PCR assay. Deep sequencing of rearranged TCR beta loci, alongside multiparametric flow cytometry, was used to profile T cell repertoires. TCRdb stores this immuneACCESS table with in-frame sequences only. Part of the clones is absent; in the studies checked, under half of the shortfall reflects unresolved V genes, and no reason is known for the rest. Recorded for this sample are roughly 64,000 clones; around 90% of them occurred a single time. Around 13% of the sample goes to the ten largest clones. The CDR3 goes from the cysteine to the phenylalanine over 15 residues. Only the CDR3 DNA stays, 45 bases, in frame from base 1. The V end loses 4 bases and the J end loses 3 bases, and a stretch of 16 bases separates them. CDR1 is given as SGHDT and CDR2 as YYEEEE, both from the germline V gene. On this clone itself: Its recognized antigen is unknown. No base quality values were provided; no much bigger clone lies one nucleotide off.

What the study reported, not specific to this receptor: The survival association was assessed only in patients who died, and better survival with proton therapy was presented by the authors as a possibility rather than a demonstrated result. Proton-treated patients stayed relatively stable during treatment, while photon-treated patients lost naive T cells and TCR diversity and gained effector/memory populations. After the lymphocyte count nadir, repertoires from photon-treated patients showed oligoclonal expansion, particularly of CD8+ Temra cells, and this expansion drove the decline in diversity. Across the cohort, a larger post-nadir drop in TCR diversity was inversely correlated with overall survival time among patients who died.

The sequence came from an elderly man with esophageal cancer. This sequence uses TRBV5-6 and TRBJ1-1; no confident D gene assignment can be made. The input for sequencing was peripheral blood, taken from a patient treated with proton-based radiotherapy. The nucleotide sequence reads as follows: TGTGCCAGCAGCCGAGGCAGCGTGGGGTACACTGAAGCTTTCTTT. It is translated as CASSRGSVGYTEAFF.